This T cell receptor beta chain was obtained from a study of TIL therapy for anti-PD-1-resistant metastatic lung cancer. Stated time point: pre-treatment sample, taken before nivolumab and TIL therapy. The table lists this clone with a count of one. The immunoSEQ assay was v3. Only in-frame clones appear in the TCRdb table, and some are missing; sequencing was by immunoSEQ multiplex PCR. The repertoire includes under 60,000 clones, about 86% of them detected once, and 4% to 6% sits in the top ten. Trimming shortened V by 5 bases and J by 3 bases, and 9 bases separated the two germline ends. CDR3 length: 13 amino acids. Germline V lookup: CDR1 LNHDA, CDR2 SQIVND (reference sequence).

The clonotype originates from a person between 25 and 80 years old with non-small cell lung cancer. V gene TRBV19 combines with J gene TRBJ2-3; D remains ambiguous. The sample was blood, taken at baseline. CDR3 amino acids: CASSPRNTDTQYF. CDR3 coding DNA: TGTGCCAGTAGTCCAAGAAATACAGATACGCAGTATTTT.